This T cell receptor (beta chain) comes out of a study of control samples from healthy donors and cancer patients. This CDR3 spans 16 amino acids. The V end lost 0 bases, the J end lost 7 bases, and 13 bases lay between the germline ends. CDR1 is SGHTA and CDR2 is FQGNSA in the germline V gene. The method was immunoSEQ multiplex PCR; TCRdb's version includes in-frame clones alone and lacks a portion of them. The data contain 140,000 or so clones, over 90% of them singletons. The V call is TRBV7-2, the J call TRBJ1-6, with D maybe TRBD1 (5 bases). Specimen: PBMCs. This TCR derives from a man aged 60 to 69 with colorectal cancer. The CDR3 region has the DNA TGTGCCAGCAGCTTAGCGGGGCACTCTGTGAATTCACCCCTCCACTTT. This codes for CASSLAGHSVNSPLHF.